One and the same sample provided the 2 T cell receptor beta chains below, sequenced in a study of T-cell memory formation after mild COVID-19. TCRdb used MiXCR to reprocess the 5' RACE reads, holding one entry per CDR3 protein. The sample includes fewer than 600,000 distinct CDR3 sequences, about a fifth of them seen just once. The sample was PBMCs or a T cell subset sorted from them (not recorded which). Source of these receptors: an adult woman who had mild COVID-19 (a few samples of this study predate the infection). Cell type and time point are not known.

The V and J genes are TRBV5-1 and TRBJ2-3; TRBD2 agrees at 10 bases. Germline CDR1 reads SGHRS; CDR2 reads YFSETQ. With V trimmed by 7 bases and J by 5 bases, 7 bases remained unmatched. The CDR3 is 14 residues long. Here the CDR3 reads CASLSGRAGDTQYF. The DNA for the CDR3 is TGCGCCAGCTTGAGCGGGAGGGCCGGAGATACGCAGTATTTT.

This clonotype appeared a few times. The chain's CDR3 is CASSTQGAGEKLFF. For the CDR3, the DNA is TGCGCCAGCAGCACACAGGGGGCCGGTGAAAAACTGTTTTTT. The rearrangement joins TRBV5-1 to TRBJ1-4; 9 positions match TRBD1. This CDR3 spans 14 amino acids. Germline CDR1 SGHRS, CDR2 YFSETQ. The ends lost 4 bases at V and 7 bases at J; junction bases unmatched: 5. Complete variable domain (other parts from reference TRBV5-1 and TRBJ1-4): KAGVTQTPRYLIKTRGQQVTLSCSPISGHRSVSWYQQTPGQGLQFLFEYFSETQRNKGNFPGRFSGRQFSNSRSEMNVSTLELGDSALYLCASSTQGAGEKLFFGSGTQLSVL.